The 10 T cell receptor beta chains given below trace back to one sample, sequenced in a study of blood T cell repertoires in COVID-19. The method was immunoSEQ multiplex PCR; TCRdb's version includes in-frame clones alone and lacks a portion of them. The sample has 130,000 or so clones, roughly 90% seen once. The sequencing sample was made of peripheral blood. These receptors came from a man in his fifties or sixties with active or convalescent COVID-19.

The CDR3 sequence: CASRHGLAGGDTQYF. CDR3 DNA sequence: TGTGCCAGCAGACACGGACTAGCGGGAGGGGATACGCAGTATTTT. The chain combines TRBV27 with TRBJ2-3, with 15 positions matching TRBD2. Germline values: CDR1 MNHEY, CDR2 SMNVEV (reference sequence). V shed 6 bases and J 6 bases; nucleotides not matched to a gene: 4. The length of the CDR3 is 15 residues.

J is TRBJ1-5 and V is TRBV19; TRBD1 matches at 7 bases. With 6 bases clipped from V and 4 bases from J, the junction kept 15 bases outside the gene matches. The CDR3 runs to 17 residues. CDR1 LNHDA and CDR2 SQIVND come from the germline V gene (reference sequence). CDR3 sequence (DNA): TGTGCCAGTAGGAACACAGGGGCCCTAAGTCTTAATCAGCCCCAGCATTTT. Its translation is CASRNTGALSLNQPQHF.

This clone was seen only a few times. The CDR3 DNA follows: TGTGCCAGCAGTCCGGACAGGGATCAGCCCCAGCATTTT. Translated, it gives CASSPDRDQPQHF. The V and J genes are TRBV11-2 and TRBJ1-5; 8 bases fit TRBD1. The germline V gene encodes CDR1 SGHAT and CDR2 FQNNGV. The CDR3 extends over 13 amino acids. V was pared by 6 bases and J by 5 bases, with 3 bases of the junction left unmatched.

V is TRBV18 and J is TRBJ2-4, with 9 bases lining up with TRBD1. This CDR3 has 14 residues. The germline V gene has CDR1 KGHSH and CDR2 LQKENI. V gave up 6 bases and J gave up 9 bases; unmatched junction bases: 9. The DNA of the CDR3 is TGTGCCAGCTCGTACCGGGACAGGGATTCCATTCAGTACTTC. Residues: CASSYRDRDSIQYF.

The V call is TRBV6-5, the J call TRBJ1-5; the D gene is possibly TRBD1 (6 bases). CDR1 is MNHEY and CDR2 is SVGAGI in the germline V gene. There are 14 residues in the CDR3. Trimming pared 7 bases from V and 0 bases from J, leaving 10 bases between. The CDR3 nucleotides are TGTGCCAGCATGGACAGAAATAGCAATCAGCCCCAGCATTTT. This encodes CASMDRNSNQPQHF.

The chain carries TRBV5-6 and TRBJ2-7, with TRBD1 identical over 7 bases. V trimming: 4 bases; J trimming: 0 bases; junction bases outside the gene matches: 7. CDR1 is SGHDT, CDR2 YYEEEE, per germline. This CDR3 comprises 15 residues. CDR3 sequence: CASSPNTGASYEQYF. In DNA form, the CDR3 reads TGTGCCAGCAGCCCAAATACAGGGGCCTCCTACGAGCAGTACTTC.

CDR3 region: CASSQIDRGKNSPLHF. Here the CDR3 DNA reads TGTGCCAGCAGTCAAATAGACAGGGGGAAGAATTCACCCCTCCACTTT. V usage is TRBV6-6 and J usage is TRBJ1-6; 9 bases are shared with TRBD1. There are 16 residues in the CDR3. V lost 5 bases, J lost 7 bases, and 9 bases stayed unmatched. Germline V lookup: CDR1 MNHNY, CDR2 SVGAGI (reference sequence).

The rearrangement joins TRBV5-1 to TRBJ2-3; 7 nucleotides match TRBD1. Germline assignment: CDR1 SGHRS and CDR2 YFSETQ. Germline trimming cut 2 bases from V and 0 bases from J; bases unmatched to any gene: 3. This CDR3 region has 15 residues. In DNA form, the CDR3 reads TGCGCCAGCAGCTTCGACAGGGCAAGCACAGATACGCAGTATTTT. Translating it yields CASSFDRASTDTQYF. The full variable domain, its missing parts supplied by reference TRBV5-1 and TRBJ2-3, is KAGVTQTPRYLIKTRGQQVTLSCSPISGHRSVSWYQQTPGQGLQFLFEYFSETQRNKGNFPGRFSGRQFSNSRSEMNVSTLELGDSALYLCASSFDRASTDTQYFGPGTRLTVL.

V usage is TRBV6-6 and J usage is TRBJ1-1; D perhaps matches TRBD1 (5 bases). The V end was cut by 6 bases, the J end by 6 bases, with 11 bases between. This CDR3 has 12 amino acids. Germline values: CDR1 MNHNY, CDR2 SVGAGI (reference sequence). DNA for the CDR3: TGTGCCAGCAGCTCCAGGGTAGCTGAAGCTTTCTTT. Translated: CASSSRVAEAFF.

The rearrangement joins TRBV27 to TRBJ1-2; unclear D gene. Germline loops: CDR1 MNHEY, CDR2 SMNVEV (reference sequence). The CDR3 contains 15 residues. Trimming took off 5 bases at V and 7 bases at J, with 20 bases between the two ends. This CDR3 is CASSPTGSRTSGYTF. CDR3 coding DNA: TGTGCCAGCAGTCCCACCGGCTCCCGGACTTCTGGCTACACCTTC.